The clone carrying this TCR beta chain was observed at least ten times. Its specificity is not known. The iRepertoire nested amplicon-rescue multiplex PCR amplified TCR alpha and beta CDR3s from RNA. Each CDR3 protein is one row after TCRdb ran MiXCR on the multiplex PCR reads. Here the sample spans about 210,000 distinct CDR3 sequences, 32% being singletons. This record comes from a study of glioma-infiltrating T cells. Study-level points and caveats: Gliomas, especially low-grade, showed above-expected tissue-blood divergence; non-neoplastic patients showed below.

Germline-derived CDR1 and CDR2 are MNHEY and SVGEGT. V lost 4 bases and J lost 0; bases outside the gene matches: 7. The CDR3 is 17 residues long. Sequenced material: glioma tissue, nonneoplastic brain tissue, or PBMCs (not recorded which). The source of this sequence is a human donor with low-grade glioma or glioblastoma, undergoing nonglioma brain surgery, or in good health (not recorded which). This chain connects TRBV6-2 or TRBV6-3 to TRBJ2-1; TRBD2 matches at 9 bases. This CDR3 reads CASSSYVLAGSYNEQFF. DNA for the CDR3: TGTGCCAGCAGTTCGTACGTACTAGCGGGCTCCTACAATGAGCAGTTCTTC.